This T cell receptor (beta chain) was documented in a study of blood T cell repertoires in COVID-19. About the study: The United States, Italy and Spain provided the acute and convalescent COVID-19 samples.

J was trimmed by 0 bases and V by 5 bases; bases with no gene match: 0. The germline V gene has CDR1 SEHNR and CDR2 FQNEAQ (reference sequence). CDR3 length equals 13 residues. Sequencing used immunoSEQ multiplex PCR; TCRdb keeps in-frame clones, though not all of them. Of 80,000 or so clones listed, about 80% are singletons. The genes are TRBV7-9 and TRBJ1-1; 7 nucleotides align to TRBD1. Sequenced sample: peripheral blood. This receptor was taken from a woman aged 70-85 years with acute or convalescent COVID-19. The CDR3 region has the DNA TGTGCCAGCAGCGGACAGGTGAACACTGAAGCTTTCTTT. Its translation is CASSGQVNTEAFF.